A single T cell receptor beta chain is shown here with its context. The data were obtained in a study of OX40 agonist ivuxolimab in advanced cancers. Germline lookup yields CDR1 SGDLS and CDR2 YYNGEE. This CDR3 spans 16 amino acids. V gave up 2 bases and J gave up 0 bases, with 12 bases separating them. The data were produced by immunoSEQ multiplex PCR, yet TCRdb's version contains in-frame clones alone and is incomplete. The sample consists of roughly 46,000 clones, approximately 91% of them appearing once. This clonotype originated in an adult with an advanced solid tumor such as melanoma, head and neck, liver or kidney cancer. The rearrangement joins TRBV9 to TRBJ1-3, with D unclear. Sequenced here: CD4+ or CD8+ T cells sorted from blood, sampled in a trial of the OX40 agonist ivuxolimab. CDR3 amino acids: CASSVGLSNSGNTIYF. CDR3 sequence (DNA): TGTGCCAGCAGCGTCGGACTCTCGAACTCTGGAAACACCATATATTTT.